This T cell receptor (beta chain) was captured in a study of shared clonotypes between healthy human individuals. Produced via immunoSEQ multiplex PCR; TCRdb's table is partial and in-frame only. The sample comprises a few million clones, approximately 92% of which are singletons, and 0.11% to 0.15% rests with the top ten. Turning to this clone: The identical CDR3 is also encoded by other nucleotide sequences in the sample.

Germline loops: CDR1 KGHSH, CDR2 LQKENI. Trimming pared 6 bases from V and 1 base from J, leaving 12 bases between. CDR3 size: 14 residues. The TCR originated in a man aged 18 to 30 in good health. The rearrangement uses TRBV18 and TRBJ2-5, with no clear D. Sequencing was done on a sample of naive CD4+ T cells sorted from blood. Documented subset: CD45RA+ positively selected. The CDR3 reads CASSPLQSQETQYF. CDR3 DNA: TGTGCCAGCTCCCCCCTCCAGAGCCAAGAGACCCAGTACTTC. The whole variable domain, remainder taken from reference TRBV18 and TRBJ2-5, is NAGVMQNPRHLVRRRGQEARLRCSPMKGHSHVYWYRQLPEEGLKFMVYLQKENIIDESGMPKERFSAEFPKEGPSILRIQQVVRGDSAAYFCASSPLQSQETQYFGPGTRLLVL.